The clone carrying this T cell receptor (beta chain) was seen only a few times. Produced via immunoSEQ multiplex PCR; TCRdb's table is partial and in-frame only. The sample carries 120,000 to 150,000 clones, about 93% recorded once. Germline V CDR1 and CDR2: KGHDR, SFDVKD. V was cut by 6 bases and J by 8 bases, with 18 bases left in between. The CDR3 loop spans 14 amino acids. This specimen belongs to a study of T cell responses to AZD1222 COVID-19 vaccine. The material sequenced was peripheral blood, taken on day 0 of AZD1222 vaccination. The clonotype comes from an adult in good health. This sequence joins TRBV24-1 and TRBJ1-2; D is unresolved. CDR3 protein: CATSPPWTTGGYTF. CDR3 nucleotides: TGTGCCACCAGTCCTCCCTGGACGACCGGGGGCTACACCTTC.